This entry concerns a single TCR beta chain. There is no known antigen for this receptor. One end of the junction does not line up with germline, which may come from a read error. The data derive from a study of T cell repertoires in cytomegalovirus infection (dated by TCRdb to between 2018 and 2021). As for the study more broadly: Donor HLA type was relevant to the analysis, as public TCR beta signatures indicated carriage of CMV infection together with the matching HLA type. General findings and caveats noted by the study authors: In the ex vivo response, HLA-C-restricted CMV-specific TCR beta clonotypes were dominant, and in two of eight donors the single most frequent clonotype came from this HLA-C-restricted group. In both this cohort and an independent roughly 350-donor cohort, the cumulative frequency of public TCR beta family members distinguished carriers of CMV infection plus the relevant HLA type.

For sequencing, an Illumina HiSeq 1500 was employed. TCRdb handled the public reads itself, with Q25 trimming in fastp and clone calling in MiXCR, and kept productive beta chains. Each CDR3 protein appears once, grouped with its most common genes and DNA. Counted in this sample were about 100,000 distinct CDR3 sequences; more than 20% of them appeared once. The top ten clonotypes cover 30% to 40% of the sample. The specimen was CD8+ T cells from PBMCs. This TCR derives from a human donor in good health (CMV status not recorded). Some clones in this sample may be carry-over from other donors' samples.

Read as DNA, the sequence is TGTGCCAGTAGTGTCAGAAGCTCCTACGAGCTGTACTTC. This translates into CASSVRSSYELYF. The chain links TRBV19 with TRBJ2-7; the D gene is not confidently resolved. Sequences LNHDA (CDR1) and SQIVND (CDR2) are obtained from the germline V gene (reference sequence). The CDR3 covers 13 residues, taking in both the cysteine and the phenylalanine. Of the read, only the CDR3 DNA is kept; its 39 bases are in frame from base 1.